These 14 T cell receptor beta chains were all obtained from the same sample, sequenced in a study of technical replicates of blood from a few donors. The assay was immunoSEQ multiplex PCR, and TCRdb's table has in-frame clones only and misses some. The sample includes 70,000 or so clones, roughly 98% seen only once; the top ten take roughly 0.2%. The source material was T cells isolated from PBMCs. These receptors originate from a human donor in good health.

The chain couples TRBV19 to TRBJ2-5; D may be TRBD1 (5 bases). The CDR3 is 15 amino acids. V lost 3 bases, J lost 4 bases, and 15 bases lay in between. Looked up from germline, CDR1 is LNHDA and CDR2 is SQIVND (reference sequence). This CDR3 is CASSIAAGIRETQYF. The CDR3 DNA reads TGTGCCAGTAGTATCGCGGCAGGGATACGAGAGACCCAGTACTTC. Full variable domain (remainder filled in from reference TRBV19 and TRBJ2-5): DGGITQSPKYLFRKEGQNVTLSCEQNLNHDAMYWYRQDPGQGLRLIYYSQIVNDFQKGDIAEGYSVSREKKESFPLTVTSAQKNPTAFYLCASSIAAGIRETQYFGPGTRLLVL.

This chain links TRBV11-3 with TRBJ1-1; the D gene is possibly TRBD1 (5 bases). There are 13 residues in the CDR3. V dropped 6 bases and J dropped 7 bases, with 15 bases sitting between them. Germline CDR1 SGHNT, CDR2 YENEEA. The CDR3 nucleotides read TGTGCCAGCAGTAAGGCGGGGGGAGGTGAAGCTTTCTTT. It specifies CASSKAGGGEAFF.

The chain joins TRBV9 to TRBJ2-7; 10 bases agree with TRBD2. Germline trimming cut 2 bases from V and 7 bases from J; bases unmatched to any gene: 9. The CDR3 runs to 15 residues. CDR1 is SGDLS and CDR2 is YYNGEE in the germline V gene. This CDR3 is CASSVHLAGEGEQYF. The CDR3 nucleotides are TGTGCCAGCAGCGTCCATCTAGCGGGAGAGGGAGAGCAGTACTTC.

The chain has TRBV27 and TRBJ1-1, with D possibly matching TRBD1 (5 bases). The germline gives CDR1 MNHEY, CDR2 SMNVEV (reference sequence). V lost 3 bases, J lost 5 bases, and 10 bases lay in between. The CDR3 is 13 amino acids. Here the CDR3 DNA reads TGTGCCAGCAGTTTTGGGGGGATGACTGAAGCTTTCTTT. Protein sequence: CASSFGGMTEAFF.

The chain recombines TRBV9 with TRBJ2-1; TRBD1 agrees at 7 bases. The CDR3 has 14 residues. Germline CDR1 SGDLS, CDR2 YYNGEE. Trimming at V came to 0 bases and at J to 10 bases, leaving 7 bases not matched to a gene. The CDR3 loop is CASSVAGQSGEQFF. In nucleotides, the CDR3 is TGTGCCAGCAGCGTAGCGGGACAGTCAGGGGAGCAGTTCTTC. Filled out from reference TRBV9 and TRBJ2-1, the complete variable domain reads DSGVTQTPKHLITATGQRVTLRCSPRSGDLSVYWYQQSLDQGLQFLIQYYNGEERAKGNILERFSAQQFPDLHSELNLSSLELGDSALYFCASSVAGQSGEQFFGPGTRLTVL.

Written as DNA, the CDR3 is TGTGCCAGCAGCACCCTACGTGGAGTCTATGGCTACACCTTC. Protein product: CASSTLRGVYGYTF. The J gene is TRBJ1-2, the V gene TRBV21-1. TRBV21-1 is shown as a pseudogene. This CDR3 spans 14 amino acids.

This clone was found once. V and J are TRBV28 and TRBJ2-1; 14 nucleotides agree with TRBD2. Germline V lookup: CDR1 MDHEN, CDR2 SYDVKM. V shed 6 bases, J shed 8 bases, and the junction held 12 bases outside the gene matches. This CDR3 region has 17 residues. CDR3 sequence (DNA): TGTGCCAGCAGACGTGGGACTAGCGGGAGTGGTCGGGATGAGCAGTTCTTC. Translation gives CASRRGTSGSGRDEQFF.

The chain couples TRBV6-5 to TRBJ2-2; the match to TRBD2 covers 9 bases. Per the germline V gene, CDR1 is MNHEY and CDR2 is SVGAGI. The CDR3 spans 16 residues. J lost 4 bases, V lost 3 bases, and 6 bases had no gene match. Here the CDR3 reads CASSYSRAGGTGELFF. CDR3 sequence (DNA): TGTGCCAGCAGTTATTCCCGAGCGGGAGGCACCGGGGAGCTGTTTTTT.

This clone was observed once. The V call is TRBV13, the J call TRBJ2-5; D gene uncertain. The germline V gene encodes CDR1 PRHDT and CDR2 FYEKMQ (reference sequence). V shed 0 bases and J shed 7 bases, with 15 bases lying between them. This CDR3 comprises 15 residues. DNA for the CDR3: TGTGCCAGCAGCTTAGGCCGAAACCTAGTGGGGACCCAGTACTTC. This sequence encodes CASSLGRNLVGTQYF. The variable domain in full, with the rest retrieved from reference TRBV13 and TRBJ2-5, is AAGVIQSPRHLIKEKRETATLKCYPIPRHDTVYWYQQGPGQDPQFLISFYEKMQSDKGSIPDRFSAQQFSDYHSELNMSSLELGDSALYFCASSLGRNLVGTQYFGPGTRLLVL.

The chain joins TRBV13 to TRBJ2-7; 7 nucleotides align to TRBD2. J gave up 4 bases and V 8 bases, and 5 bases lay outside the gene matches. Germline loops: CDR1 PRHDT, CDR2 FYEKMQ (reference sequence). The CDR3 is made up of 12 amino acids. CDR3 DNA sequence: TGTGCCAGCGGGAGGGCCGCGTACGAGCAGTACTTC. It encodes CASGRAAYEQYF.

V and J are TRBV30 and TRBJ1-2; 9 bases map to TRBD1. The CDR3 spans 13 residues. The ends lost 0 bases at V and 8 bases at J; junction bases unmatched: 4. The germline gives CDR1 GTSNPN, CDR2 SVGIG (reference sequence). CDR3 DNA: TGTGCCTGGAGTGTACAGGACAGGGGAGGCTACACCTTC. This encodes CAWSVQDRGGYTF.

The chain uses TRBV9 and TRBJ1-1; D may be TRBD1 (6 bases). Trimming removed 6 bases from V and 5 bases from J, with 14 bases in between. This CDR3 spans 13 amino acids. CDR1 SGDLS and CDR2 YYNGEE come from the germline V gene. The CDR3 nucleotides read TGTGCCAGCACAAGACAGGACGGTACTGAAGCTTTCTTT. As protein: CASTRQDGTEAFF.

The chain joins TRBV4-1 to TRBJ2-7; 7 nucleotides match TRBD2. Germline loops: CDR1 MGHRA, CDR2 YSYEKL. The ends lost 0 bases at V and 3 bases at J; junction bases unmatched: 8. The CDR3 sequence is 16 residues long. The CDR3 reads CASSQDRWEGYYEQYF. CDR3 in DNA: TGCGCCAGCAGCCAAGATCGGTGGGAGGGGTACTACGAGCAGTACTTC.

The chain uses TRBV10-3 and TRBJ2-1; D is ambiguous. The CDR3 loop spans 15 amino acids. Germline V lookup: CDR1 ENHRY, CDR2 SYGVKD. Trimming took off 0 bases at V and 8 bases at J, with 14 bases between the two ends. The CDR3 DNA reads TGTGCCATCAGTGAGTCTCTAGGTAGTAACCATGAGCAGTTCTTC. Translating gives CAISESLGSNHEQFF.